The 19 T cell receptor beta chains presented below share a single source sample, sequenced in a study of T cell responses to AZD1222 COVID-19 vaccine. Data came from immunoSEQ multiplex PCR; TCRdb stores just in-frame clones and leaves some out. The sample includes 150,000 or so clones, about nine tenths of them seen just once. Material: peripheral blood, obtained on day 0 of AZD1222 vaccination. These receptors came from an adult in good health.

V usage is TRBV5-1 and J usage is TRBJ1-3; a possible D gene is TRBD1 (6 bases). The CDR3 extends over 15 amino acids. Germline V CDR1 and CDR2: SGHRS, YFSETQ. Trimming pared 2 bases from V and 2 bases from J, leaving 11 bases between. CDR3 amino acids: CASSFTGTTGNTIYF. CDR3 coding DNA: TGCGCCAGCAGCTTTACCGGGACAACTGGAAACACCATATATTTT.

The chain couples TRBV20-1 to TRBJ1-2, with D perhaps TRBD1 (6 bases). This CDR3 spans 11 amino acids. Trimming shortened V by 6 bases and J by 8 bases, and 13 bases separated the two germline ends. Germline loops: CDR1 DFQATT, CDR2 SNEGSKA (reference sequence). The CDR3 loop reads CSARDIRGYTF. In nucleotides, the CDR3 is TGCAGTGCCCGGGACATCCGCGGCTACACCTTC.

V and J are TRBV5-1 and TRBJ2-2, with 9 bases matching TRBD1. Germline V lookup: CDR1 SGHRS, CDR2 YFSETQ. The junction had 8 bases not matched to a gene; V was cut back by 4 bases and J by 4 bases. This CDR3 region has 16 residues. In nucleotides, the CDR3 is TGCGCCAGCAGCCACCGCGGACAGGGGAGCACCGGGGAGCTGTTTTTT. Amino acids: CASSHRGQGSTGELFF.

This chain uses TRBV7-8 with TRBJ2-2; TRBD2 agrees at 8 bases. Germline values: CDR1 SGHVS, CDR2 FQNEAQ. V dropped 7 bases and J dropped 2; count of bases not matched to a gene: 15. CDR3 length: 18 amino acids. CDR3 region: CASTPHRSGTRNTGELFF. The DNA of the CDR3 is TGTGCCAGCACCCCCCATCGTAGCGGGACCAGAAACACCGGGGAGCTGTTTTTT. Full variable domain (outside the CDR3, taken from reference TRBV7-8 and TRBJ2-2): GAGVSQSPRYKVAKRGQDVALRCDPISGHVSLFWYQQALGQGPEFLTYFQNEAQLDKSGLPSDRFFAERPEGSVSTLKIQRTQQEDSAVYLCASTPHRSGTRNTGELFFGEGSRLTVL.

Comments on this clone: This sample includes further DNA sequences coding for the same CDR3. The CDR3 coding sequence is TGTGCCAGCAGTTTAGCGTTGGGGGGCTACACCTTC. Translation: CASSLALGGYTF. This chain joins TRBV12-3 or TRBV12-4 and TRBJ1-2; D call uncertain. The length of the CDR3 is 12 residues. V lost 0 bases and J 8 bases, leaving 7 bases between the germline ends.

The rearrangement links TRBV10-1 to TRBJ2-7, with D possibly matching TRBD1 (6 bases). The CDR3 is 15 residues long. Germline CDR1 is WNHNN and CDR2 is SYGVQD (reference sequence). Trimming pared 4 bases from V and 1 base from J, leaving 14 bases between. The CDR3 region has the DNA TGCGCCAGCAGTGCTTACAGGGTGGGGTCCTACGAGCAGTACTTC. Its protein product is CASSAYRVGSYEQYF.

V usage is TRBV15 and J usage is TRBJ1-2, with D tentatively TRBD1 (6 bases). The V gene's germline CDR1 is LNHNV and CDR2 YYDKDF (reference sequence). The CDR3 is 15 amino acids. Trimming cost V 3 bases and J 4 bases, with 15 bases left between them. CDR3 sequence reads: CATSRGTLSTYGYTF. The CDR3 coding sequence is TGTGCCACCAGCAGGGGGACACTATCAACCTATGGCTACACCTTC.

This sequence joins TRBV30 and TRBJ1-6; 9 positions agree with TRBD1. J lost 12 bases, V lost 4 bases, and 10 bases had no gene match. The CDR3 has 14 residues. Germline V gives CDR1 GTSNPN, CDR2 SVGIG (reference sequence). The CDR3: CAWIPGQGYGPLHF. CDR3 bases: TGTGCCTGGATTCCGGGACAGGGCTATGGACCCCTCCACTTT.

Here the CDR3 DNA reads TGTGCCAGCAAACTAGGGGGGACAGGGGCCCTCCCGTACTTC. Amino acid sequence: CASKLGGTGALPYF. The chain carries TRBV2 and TRBJ2-7; the match to TRBD1 covers 10 bases. V was clipped by 7 bases and J by 12 bases; unmatched bases: 15. Germline V CDR1 and CDR2: SNHLY, FYNNEI. The CDR3 totals 14 residues. Combining the CDR3 with reference TRBV2 and TRBJ2-7 gives the whole variable domain EPEVTQTPSHQVTQMGQEVILRCVPISNHLYFYWYRQILGQKVEFLVSFYNNEISEKSEIFDDQFSVERPDGSNFTLKIRSTKLEDSAMYFCASKLGGTGALPYFGPGTRLTVT.

CDR3 sequence: CASRPAEDRFNYGYTF. The CDR3 bases are TGTGCCAGCAGGCCCGCCGAGGACAGATTTAACTATGGCTACACCTTC. V and J are TRBV27 and TRBJ1-2, with D tentatively TRBD1 (6 bases). V gave up 6 bases and J gave up 1 base, with 18 bases separating them. Germline CDR1 is MNHEY and CDR2 is SMNVEV (reference sequence). The CDR3 runs 16 residues.

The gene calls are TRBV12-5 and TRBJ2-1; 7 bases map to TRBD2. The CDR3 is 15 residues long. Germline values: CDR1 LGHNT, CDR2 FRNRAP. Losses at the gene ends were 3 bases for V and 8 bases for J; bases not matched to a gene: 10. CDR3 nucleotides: TGTGCTAGTGGTTTCGGGGGGACTACCGGACATGAGCAGTTCTTC. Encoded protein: CASGFGGTTGHEQFF. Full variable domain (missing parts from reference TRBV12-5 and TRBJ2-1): DARVTQTPRHKVTEMGQEVTMRCQPILGHNTVFWYRQTMMQGLELLAYFRNRAPLDDSGMPKDRFSAEMPDATLATLKIQPSEPRDSAVYFCASGFGGTTGHEQFFGPGTRLTVL.

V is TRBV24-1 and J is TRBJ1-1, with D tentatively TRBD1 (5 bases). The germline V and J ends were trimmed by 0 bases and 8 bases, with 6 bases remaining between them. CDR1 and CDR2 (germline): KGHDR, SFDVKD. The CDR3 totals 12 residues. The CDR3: CATSDLGAEAFF. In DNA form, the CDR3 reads TGTGCCACCAGTGATTTGGGGGCAGAAGCTTTCTTT.

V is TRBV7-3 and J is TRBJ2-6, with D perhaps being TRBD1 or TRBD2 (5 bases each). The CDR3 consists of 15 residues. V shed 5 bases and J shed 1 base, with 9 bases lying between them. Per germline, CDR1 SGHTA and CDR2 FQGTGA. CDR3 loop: CASSPGGSGANVLTF. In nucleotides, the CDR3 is TGTGCCAGCAGCCCTGGGGGATCTGGGGCCAACGTCCTGACTTTC.

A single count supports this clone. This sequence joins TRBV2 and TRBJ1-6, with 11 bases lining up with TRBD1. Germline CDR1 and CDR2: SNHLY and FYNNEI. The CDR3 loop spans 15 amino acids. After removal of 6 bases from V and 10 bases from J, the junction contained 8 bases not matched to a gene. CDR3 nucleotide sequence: TGTGCCAGCAGCAAAACCGGGACAGGGGGGTCACCCCTCCACTTT. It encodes CASSKTGTGGSPLHF.

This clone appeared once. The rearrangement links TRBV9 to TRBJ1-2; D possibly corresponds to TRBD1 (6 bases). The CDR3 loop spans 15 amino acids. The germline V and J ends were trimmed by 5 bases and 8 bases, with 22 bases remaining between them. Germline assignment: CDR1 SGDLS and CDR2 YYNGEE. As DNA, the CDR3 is TGTGCCAGCAGAAAGGGGGATGGTACCACCTGGGGCTACACCTTC. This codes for CASRKGDGTTWGYTF.

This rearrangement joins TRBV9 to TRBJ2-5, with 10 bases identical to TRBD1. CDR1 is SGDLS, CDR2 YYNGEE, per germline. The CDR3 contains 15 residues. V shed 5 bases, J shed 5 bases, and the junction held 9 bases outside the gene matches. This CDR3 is CASSPGGTGVETQYF. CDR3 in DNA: TGTGCCAGCAGTCCCGGGGGGACAGGGGTGGAGACCCAGTACTTC.

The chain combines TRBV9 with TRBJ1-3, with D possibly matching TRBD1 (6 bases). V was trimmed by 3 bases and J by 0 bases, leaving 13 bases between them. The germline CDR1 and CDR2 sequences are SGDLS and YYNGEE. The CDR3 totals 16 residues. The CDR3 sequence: CASSGRLDSSGNTIYF. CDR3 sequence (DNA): TGTGCCAGCAGCGGGAGACTGGACAGCTCTGGAAACACCATATATTTT.

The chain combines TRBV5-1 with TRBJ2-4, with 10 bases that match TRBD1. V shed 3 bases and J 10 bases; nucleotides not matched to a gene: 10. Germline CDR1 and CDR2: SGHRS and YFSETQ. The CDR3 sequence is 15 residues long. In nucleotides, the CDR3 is TGCGCCAGCAGCTCAGGAGGGACAGGGGAGGGGATTCAGTACTTC. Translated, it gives CASSSGGTGEGIQYF. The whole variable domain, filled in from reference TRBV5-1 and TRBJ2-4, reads KAGVTQTPRYLIKTRGQQVTLSCSPISGHRSVSWYQQTPGQGLQFLFEYFSETQRNKGNFPGRFSGRQFSNSRSEMNVSTLELGDSALYLCASSSGGTGEGIQYFGAGTRLSVL.

CDR3 DNA: TGTGCCTGGAGTGTTCTAGCGGGGGGCAATGAGCAGTTCTTC. It specifies CAWSVLAGGNEQFF. The rearrangement links TRBV30 to TRBJ2-1; 11 bases fit TRBD2. Looked up from germline, CDR1 is GTSNPN and CDR2 is SVGIG (reference sequence). The CDR3 loop spans 14 amino acids. The V and J ends lost 0 bases and 6 bases, in that order; junction bases with no gene match: 1. The full variable domain, its missing parts supplied by reference TRBV30 and TRBJ2-1, is SQTIHQWPATLVQPVGSPLSLECTVEGTSNPNLYWYRQAAGRGLQLLFYSVGIGQISSEVPQNLSASRPQDRQFILSSKKLLLSDSGFYLCAWSVLAGGNEQFFGPGTRLTVL.